The 30 T cell receptor beta chains below come from one sample, sequenced in a study of blood T cell repertoires in COVID-19. Generated by immunoSEQ multiplex PCR, the TCRdb table keeps only in-frame clones and is missing some. The repertoire holds approximately 56,000 clones, with 81% as singletons. The specimen was peripheral blood. These receptor sequences come from a woman of 80 years or more with COVID-19, enrolled during active disease.

Only one count was recorded for this clone. The chain uses TRBV29-1 and TRBJ1-2, with 8 bases that match TRBD1. The ends lost 7 bases at V and 8 bases at J; junction bases unmatched: 9. Germline values: CDR1 SQVTM, CDR2 ANQGSEA. CDR3 length: 12 residues. Written as DNA, the CDR3 is TGCAGCGGGGAACAGGGGGATGGAGGCTACACCTTC. This sequence encodes CSGEQGDGGYTF.

This clone showed up just once. This chain connects TRBV5-6 to TRBJ2-7; TRBD1 matches at 8 bases. Germline V gives CDR1 SGHDT, CDR2 YYEEEE. This CDR3 spans 17 amino acids. J was trimmed by 5 bases and V by 1 base; bases with no gene match: 14. The CDR3 DNA follows: TGTGCCAGCAGCTTGTGGGGGACAGGTATTCGCGGGGACGAGCAGTACTTC. Protein sequence: CASSLWGTGIRGDEQYF.

V usage is TRBV15 and J usage is TRBJ2-1, with 7 bases aligning to TRBD2. V dropped 0 bases and J dropped 9; count of bases not matched to a gene: 8. Per germline, CDR1 LNHNV and CDR2 YYDKDF (reference sequence). The CDR3 loop spans 15 amino acids. The CDR3 loop reads CATSRDSGGRVEQFF. The CDR3 DNA sequence: TGTGCCACCAGCAGAGATTCGGGGGGAAGGGTTGAGCAGTTCTTC.

CDR3 in amino acids: CSVEEQGAVLETQYF. For the CDR3, the DNA is TGCAGCGTTGAAGAACAGGGGGCGGTTTTGGAGACCCAGTACTTC. V is TRBV29-1 and J is TRBJ2-5; 9 nucleotides align to TRBD1. The CDR3 is made up of 15 amino acids. CDR1 SQVTM and CDR2 ANQGSEA come from the germline V gene. V lost 0 bases to trimming and J lost 5 bases; unmatched junction nucleotides: 7.

This chain links TRBV6-5 with TRBJ2-3, with D perhaps TRBD1 (6 bases). This CDR3 spans 16 amino acids. V was cut by 0 bases and J by 1 base, with 11 bases left in between. Germline assignment: CDR1 MNHEY and CDR2 SVGAGI. The DNA for the CDR3 is TGTGCCAGCAGTTACTCGAATAAGGGGGGCACAGATACGCAGTATTTT. Protein product: CASSYSNKGGTDTQYF.

The chain links TRBV5-1 to TRBJ2-7; TRBD1 might be the D (6 bases). Germline V CDR1 and CDR2: SGHRS, YFSETQ. The germline V and J ends were trimmed by 4 bases and 2 bases, with 13 bases remaining between them. The CDR3 consists of 14 residues. The CDR3 sequence is CASSLTGSAYEQYF. The CDR3 DNA follows: TGCGCCAGCAGCCTTACAGGGTCAGCCTACGAGCAGTACTTC.

The gene calls are TRBV7-8 and TRBJ1-1, with D unclear. Trimming stripped 3 bases from V and 1 base from J, with 6 bases between. The CDR3 has 13 residues. Germline CDR1 is SGHVS and CDR2 is FQNEAQ. CDR3 region: CASSFEGNTEAFF. CDR3 DNA sequence: TGTGCCAGCAGCTTTGAGGGGAACACTGAAGCTTTCTTT.

The chain is built from TRBV6-2 or TRBV6-3 and TRBJ1-5; tentatively, D is TRBD1 (6 bases). V was shortened by 6 bases and J by 3 bases, with 15 bases between the two germline ends. In germline, CDR1 is MNHEY, CDR2 SVGEGT. This CDR3 is built from 15 residues. The CDR3 DNA reads TGTGCCAGCAGCTTACCGGGACACATCAATCAGCCCCAGCATTTT. Protein product: CASSLPGHINQPQHF.

V gene TRBV27 combines with J gene TRBJ2-7; the match to TRBD2 covers 8 bases. After removal of 8 bases from V and 0 bases from J, the junction contained 15 bases not matched to a gene. Per the germline V gene, CDR1 is MNHEY and CDR2 is SMNVEV (reference sequence). This CDR3 region has 17 residues. CDR3 protein: CASAFRIAGPISYEQYF. The CDR3 region has the DNA TGTGCCAGCGCGTTCCGAATAGCGGGACCTATCTCCTACGAGCAGTACTTC.

The chain recombines TRBV6-2 or TRBV6-3 with TRBJ2-1; 8 nucleotides agree with TRBD1. This CDR3 has 18 amino acids. V trimming: 0 bases; J trimming: 0 bases; junction bases outside the gene matches: 7. Germline CDR1 is MNHEY and CDR2 is SVGEGT. For the CDR3, the DNA is TGTGCCAGCAGTTACTCTCTGCAGGACAGGGACTCCTACAATGAGCAGTTCTTC. Its translation: CASSYSLQDRDSYNEQFF.

The chain combines TRBV3-1 (or the pseudogene TRBV3-2) with TRBJ2-1; 7 nucleotides line up with TRBD1. J lost 6 bases, V lost 3 bases, and 5 bases had no gene match. The CDR3 length is 14 residues. Per germline, CDR1 LGHDT and CDR2 YNNKEL (reference sequence). DNA for the CDR3: TGTGCCAGCAGCCAGGTACAGGGGATCAATGAGCAGTTCTTC. It specifies CASSQVQGINEQFF.

The chain couples TRBV2 to TRBJ2-7, with TRBD1 matching over 9 bases. Trimming took 6 bases from V and 3 from J; bases not matched to a gene: 9. The germline CDR1 and CDR2 sequences are SNHLY and FYNNEI. The CDR3 length is 15 residues. DNA for the CDR3: TGTGCCAGCAGGAGACAGGGGGGGACGCTCTACGAGCAGTACTTC. This translates into CASRRQGGTLYEQYF. Filled out from reference TRBV2 and TRBJ2-7, the complete variable domain reads EPEVTQTPSHQVTQMGQEVILRCVPISNHLYFYWYRQILGQKVEFLVSFYNNEISEKSEIFDDQFSVERPDGSNFTLKIRSTKLEDSAMYFCASRRQGGTLYEQYFGPGTRLTVT.

The sample holds one count of this clone. V and J are TRBV7-2 and TRBJ2-2; 11 bases are a match to TRBD1. The CDR3 covers 17 residues. Unmatched junction bases numbered 7, after V lost 5 bases and J lost 2 bases. CDR1 and CDR2 from the germline V gene are SGHTA and FQGNSA. CDR3 sequence reads: CASSRPGTGGNTGELFF. The CDR3 DNA is TGTGCCAGCAGCAGACCCGGGACAGGGGGAAACACCGGGGAGCTGTTTTTT. The entire variable domain, with the rest obtained from reference TRBV7-2 and TRBJ2-2, is as follows: GAGVSQSPSNKVTEKGKDVELRCDPISGHTALYWYRQSLGQGLEFLIYFQGNSAPDKSGLPSDRFSAERTGGSVSTLTIQRTQQEDSAVYLCASSRPGTGGNTGELFFGEGSRLTVL.

The chain links TRBV6-6 to TRBJ2-7; 10 bases map to TRBD2. There are 15 residues in the CDR3. Germline V gives CDR1 MNHNY, CDR2 SVGAGI (reference sequence). Unmatched junction bases numbered 5, after V lost 6 bases and J lost 0 bases. Here the CDR3 reads CASSRTSGSSYEQYF. CDR3 nucleotides: TGTGCCAGCAGCCGGACTAGCGGCAGCTCCTACGAGCAGTACTTC.

The CDR3 nucleotides are TGCGCCAGCAGCTTCCGACAGGGTGGGGACACCGGGGAGCTGTTTTTT. Protein sequence: CASSFRQGGDTGELFF. The J gene is TRBJ2-2, the V gene TRBV4-1, with TRBD1 identical over 7 bases. Germline V gives CDR1 MGHRA, CDR2 YSYEKL. This CDR3 region has 16 residues. Unmatched junction bases numbered 9, after V lost 5 bases and J lost 3 bases.

The gene calls are TRBV6-5 and TRBJ2-1; no firm D call. With 6 bases removed from V and 1 base from J, the gap between germline ends came to 10 bases. CDR3 length: 14 amino acids. Germline loops: CDR1 MNHEY, CDR2 SVGAGI. CDR3 DNA: TGTGCCAGCAGAAGTCTACAGTCCTACAATGAGCAGTTCTTC. The encoded protein is CASRSLQSYNEQFF.

This chain's CDR3 is CASALSRTSGYNEQFF. In nucleotides, the CDR3 is TGTGCCAGCGCCCTATCGAGGACTAGCGGATACAATGAGCAGTTCTTC. This chain connects TRBV7-3 to TRBJ2-1; TRBD2 agrees at 10 bases. CDR3 length: 16 amino acids. The junction had 11 bases not matched to a gene; V was cut back by 8 bases and J by 4 bases. Germline values: CDR1 SGHTA, CDR2 FQGTGA.

This chain joins TRBV19 and TRBJ2-1; 8 bases map to TRBD2. The J segment lost 5 bases and the V segment lost 4 bases, leaving 7 bases of the junction unmatched. Germline V CDR1 and CDR2: LNHDA, SQIVND (reference sequence). The CDR3 spans 15 residues. The DNA of the CDR3 is TGTGCCAGTAGTAGAGGACTAGCCGGAGACAATGAGCAGTTCTTC. Its translation: CASSRGLAGDNEQFF.

This chain joins TRBV30 and TRBJ1-1; TRBD1 aligns across 9 bases. The CDR3 is made up of 12 amino acids. V lost 8 bases and J lost 5; bases outside the gene matches: 6. CDR1 is GTSNPN and CDR2 is SVGIG in the germline V gene (reference sequence). The DNA of the CDR3 is TGTGCCATACAGGGGGCGAAAACTGAAGCTTTCTTT. Amino acid sequence: CAIQGAKTEAFF.

The chain recombines TRBV10-3 with TRBJ2-1; 16 bases line up with TRBD2. Germline V gene lookup returns CDR1 ENHRY and CDR2 SYGVKD. J gave up 3 bases and V 10 bases, and 6 bases lay outside the gene matches. This CDR3 is 16 amino acids long. The CDR3 sequence: CATGTSGRANYNEQFF. The CDR3, as DNA: TGTGCCACCGGGACTAGCGGGAGGGCCAACTACAATGAGCAGTTCTTC.

The chain uses TRBV6-2 or TRBV6-3 and TRBJ2-1; the match to TRBD2 covers 11 bases. The J segment lost 10 bases and the V segment lost 2 bases, leaving 16 bases of the junction unmatched. This CDR3 comprises 18 residues. Germline V gene lookup returns CDR1 MNHEY and CDR2 SVGEGT. CDR3 DNA sequence: TGTGCCAGCAGTTACGTAGCGGGAGGGCCGGCGTTACAGTGGGAGCAGTTCTTC. It is translated as CASSYVAGGPALQWEQFF.

This clone was seen once. The chain carries TRBV2 and TRBJ2-1; 11 bases line up with TRBD2. This CDR3 contains 15 residues. Germline V gene data show CDR1 as SNHLY and CDR2 as FYNNEI. Trimming took 5 bases from V and 2 from J; bases not matched to a gene: 2. The CDR3 loop is CASSNSGRAYNEQFF. CDR3 sequence (DNA): TGTGCCAGCAGTAATAGCGGGAGGGCCTACAATGAGCAGTTCTTC.

The J gene is TRBJ1-1, the V gene TRBV18, with TRBD1 identical over 10 bases. Germline V gives CDR1 KGHSH, CDR2 LQKENI. Trimming took 2 bases from V and 5 from J; bases not matched to a gene: 2. The CDR3 covers 14 residues. CDR3 sequence: CASSPGTGDTEAFF. The CDR3 nucleotides read TGTGCCAGCTCACCAGGGACAGGGGATACTGAAGCTTTCTTT.

This rearrangement joins TRBV9 to TRBJ2-5; D unclear. Germline loops: CDR1 SGDLS, CDR2 YYNGEE. The V end lost 0 bases, the J end lost 4 bases, and 7 bases lay between the germline ends. The length of the CDR3 is 13 residues. CDR3 in amino acids: CASSVALLETQYF. CDR3 nucleotides: TGTGCCAGCAGCGTAGCCCTTTTAGAGACCCAGTACTTC.

The chain joins TRBV28 to TRBJ1-2; 12 nucleotides match TRBD1. The CDR3 spans 16 residues. The ends lost 8 bases at V and 4 bases at J; junction bases unmatched: 11. CDR1 is MDHEN, CDR2 SYDVKM, per germline. CDR3 coding DNA: TGTGCCAGCGTCCCCGGGACAGGGGGCCTCGTCTATGGCTACACCTTC. It yields the protein CASVPGTGGLVYGYTF.

This rearrangement joins TRBV27 to TRBJ2-6; 9 bases are shared with TRBD1. The J segment lost 0 bases and the V segment lost 6 bases, leaving 3 bases of the junction unmatched. The CDR3 runs 16 residues. CDR1 is MNHEY and CDR2 is SMNVEV in the germline V gene (reference sequence). CDR3 nucleotide sequence: TGTGCCAGCAGAAGGACAGGGGTCTCTGGGGCCAACGTCCTGACTTTC. It codes for CASRRTGVSGANVLTF.

The chain employs TRBV2 and TRBJ2-1; TRBD2 aligns across 12 bases. The length of the CDR3 is 17 residues. Germline CDR1 is SNHLY and CDR2 is FYNNEI. With V trimmed by 2 bases and J by 2 bases, 4 bases remained unmatched. CDR3 sequence reads: CASSEPSSGGAYNEQFF. CDR3 nucleotide sequence: TGTGCCAGCAGTGAACCGTCTAGCGGGGGGGCCTACAATGAGCAGTTCTTC.

V and J are TRBV3-1 (or the pseudogene TRBV3-2) and TRBJ2-2; the D is unclear. The CDR3 runs to 12 residues. The germline V gene encodes CDR1 LGHDT and CDR2 YNNKEL (reference sequence). V dropped 1 base and J dropped 7 bases, with 4 bases sitting between them. The CDR3 bases are TGTGCCAGCAGCCAAGGGAGCGGGGAGCTGTTTTTT. Protein: CASSQGSGELFF.

The chain combines TRBV30 with TRBJ2-1; TRBD2 agrees at 7 bases. The CDR3 sequence is 13 residues long. The germline V gene encodes CDR1 GTSNPN and CDR2 SVGIG (reference sequence). Trimming cost V 4 bases and J 7 bases; bases outside gene matches: 7. CDR3 DNA sequence: TGTGCCTGGACTGGCGGGAGAGGGAATGAGCAGTTCTTC. This sequence encodes CAWTGGRGNEQFF.

The chain has TRBV11-3 and TRBJ2-5, with TRBD2 matching over 12 bases. V gave up 4 bases and J gave up 4 bases; unmatched junction bases: 1. CDR1 and CDR2 (germline): SGHNT, YENEEA. The CDR3 is made up of 14 amino acids. CDR3 in amino acids: CASSSLAGGETQYF. CDR3 nucleotide sequence: TGTGCCAGCAGCTCACTAGCGGGAGGAGAGACCCAGTACTTC.